This entry concerns a single T cell receptor (beta chain). Its antigen is still unknown. TCRdb keeps only in-frame clones here, not all; method: immunoSEQ multiplex PCR. In the table there are 550,000 to 600,000 clones, roughly 98% of which are singletons. Germline V gene lookup returns CDR1 WSHSY and CDR2 SAAADI. The V end was cut by 8 bases, the J end by 1 base, with 14 bases between. CDR3 length: 14 amino acids. This sample was included in a study of shared clonotypes between healthy human individuals. Regarding the study as a whole: Clonotype sharing among donors, it was expected, would be affected by sequencing depth.

Naive CD8 isolation took CD45RO-negative cells positively selected for CCR7 and excluded terminally differentiated effector memory CD45RA+ cells. This rearrangement joins TRBV10-2 to TRBJ1-1, with a weak D call TRBD1 (5 bases). This TCR came from a man younger than 40 in good health. Sequences were obtained from naive CD8+ T cells sorted from blood. The CDR3 region has the DNA TGCGCCAGCGGAGGACAAGCCTGGAACACTGAAGCTTTCTTT. Its translation: CASGGQAWNTEAFF.